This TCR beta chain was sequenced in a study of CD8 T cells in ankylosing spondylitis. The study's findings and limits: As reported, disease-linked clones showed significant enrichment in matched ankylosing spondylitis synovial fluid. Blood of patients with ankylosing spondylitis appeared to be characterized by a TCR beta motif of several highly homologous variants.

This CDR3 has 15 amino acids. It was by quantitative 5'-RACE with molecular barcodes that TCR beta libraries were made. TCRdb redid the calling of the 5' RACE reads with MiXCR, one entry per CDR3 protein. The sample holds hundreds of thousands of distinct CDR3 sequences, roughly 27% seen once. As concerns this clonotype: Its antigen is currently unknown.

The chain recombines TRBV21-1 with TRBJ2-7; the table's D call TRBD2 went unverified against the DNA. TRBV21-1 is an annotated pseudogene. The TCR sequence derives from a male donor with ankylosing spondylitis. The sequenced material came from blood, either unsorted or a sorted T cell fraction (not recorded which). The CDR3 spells CASEFISGSSYEQYF. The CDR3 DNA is TGTGCCAGCGAGTTTATTAGCGGTAGCTCCTACGAGCAGTACTTC.